Listed here are 11 T cell receptor beta chains from one sample, sequenced in a study of vaccination and CD4 T cells after COVID-19. Oncomine TCR Beta short-read sequencing was applied to DNA from cultured CD4+ T cells. One entry per CDR3 protein, called by TCRdb with MiXCR from the PCR reads. The sample consists of more than 9,000 distinct CDR3 sequences, 25% to 40% of them appearing once. The sample's treatment: 10-day PBMC culture with coronavirus spike peptide pools or control peptides (ViraFEST assay). Their target antigens are unknown. The sequenced material came from CD4+ T cells from blood, cultured in vitro. The source of these receptors is a human donor who had recovered from COVID-19.

CDR3 region: CASSTRQGIRYEQYF. The CDR3 region has the DNA TGTGCCAGCAGTACACGACAGGGAATCCGCTACGAGCAGTACTTC. The chain carries TRBV28 and TRBJ2-7; 7 nucleotides align to TRBD1. The V gene's germline CDR1 is MDHEN and CDR2 SYDVKM. This CDR3 has 15 residues. V was clipped by 5 bases and J by 3 bases; unmatched bases: 10.

Only a few counts were recorded for this clonotype. This rearrangement joins TRBV7-2 to TRBJ2-6, with 7 bases identical to TRBD1. CDR3 length: 18 residues. CDR1 is SGHTA, CDR2 FQGNSA, per germline. The ends lost 1 base at V and 1 base at J; junction bases unmatched: 7. This CDR3 reads CASSLVSGTASGANVLTF. CDR3 in DNA: TGTGCCAGCAGCTTAGTCTCCGGGACAGCGTCTGGGGCCAACGTCCTGACTTTC.

The V call is TRBV6-1, the J call TRBJ2-5; D ambiguous. Per the germline V gene, CDR1 is MNHNS and CDR2 is SASEGT. The V gene lost 6 bases and the J gene lost 4 bases, with 6 bases spanning the gap. This CDR3 contains 11 residues. The CDR3 DNA is TGTGCCAGCAGCCGTAGAGAGACCCAGTACTTC. Protein product: CASSRRETQYF.

The chain employs TRBV7-2 and TRBJ2-7; 7 bases are a match to TRBD1. V lost 4 bases and J lost 1; bases outside the gene matches: 4. The CDR3 loop spans 14 amino acids. CDR1 and CDR2 (germline): SGHTA, FQGNSA. The CDR3 region is CASSSDRWSYEQYF. DNA for the CDR3: TGTGCCAGCAGCTCGGACAGGTGGTCCTACGAGCAGTACTTC.

This clonotype came up a few times. Written as DNA, the CDR3 is TGTGCCAGCAGTGTGGGACGTATGGGCACTGAAGCTTTCTTT. It specifies CASSVGRMGTEAFF. This sequence joins TRBV12-3 or TRBV12-4 and TRBJ1-1; D possibly corresponds to TRBD1 (5 bases). Between the trimmed V and J ends, which lost 5 bases and 4 bases, there was a span of 14 bases. CDR3 length: 14 amino acids.

The J gene is TRBJ1-5, the V gene TRBV3-1; possibly TRBD1 for D (6 bases). Deletions cut 0 bases from V and 6 bases from J, with 12 bases between. This CDR3 is built from 15 residues. Germline V gene lookup returns CDR1 LGHDT and CDR2 YNNKEL (reference sequence). The chain's CDR3 is CASSQDNGGGQPQHF. The CDR3 region has the DNA TGTGCCAGCAGCCAAGATAACGGGGGCGGTCAGCCCCAGCATTTT.

The V gene is TRBV5-8, the J gene TRBJ2-1; no firm D call. The CDR3 is 14 residues long. Per the germline V gene, CDR1 is SGHTS and CDR2 is YDEGEE. Between the trimmed V and J ends, which lost 5 bases and 4 bases, there was a span of 13 bases. The CDR3 sequence is CASRKELIYNEQFF. CDR3 nucleotide sequence: TGTGCCAGCAGGAAGGAGCTGATTTACAATGAGCAGTTCTTC.

This clonotype is medium-sized. V usage is TRBV20-1 and J usage is TRBJ1-6, with D uncertain. The CDR3 is 13 residues long. Per the germline V gene, CDR1 is DFQATT and CDR2 is SNEGSKA (reference sequence). Trimming pared 5 bases from V and 7 bases from J, leaving 12 bases between. CDR3 sequence (DNA): TGCAGTGCTTCCGGGCGGGGAAATTCACCCCTCCACTTT. The encoded protein is CSASGRGNSPLHF.

The chain uses TRBV5-4 and TRBJ1-2; TRBD1 aligns across 7 bases. CDR3 size: 14 residues. Unmatched junction bases numbered 6, after V lost 0 bases and J lost 7 bases. Looked up from germline, CDR1 is SGHNT and CDR2 is YYREEE (reference sequence). CDR3 sequence reads: CASSLATGNPGYTF. The CDR3 DNA reads TGTGCCAGCAGCTTGGCGACAGGGAACCCTGGCTACACCTTC.

This clonotype turned up a few times. The chain couples TRBV5-8 to TRBJ1-6; D unclear. Between the trimmed V and J ends, which lost 4 bases and 7 bases, there was a span of 9 bases. The germline V gene encodes CDR1 SGHTS and CDR2 YDEGEE. CDR3 length equals 13 residues. The CDR3 protein is CASSPLWNSPLHF. CDR3 DNA sequence: TGTGCCAGCAGCCCGCTGTGGAATTCACCCCTCCACTTT.

CDR3 DNA sequence: TGTGCCAGTAGTATCCCGTCCAGGACTAACTATGGCTACACCTTC. It encodes CASSIPSRTNYGYTF. The V and J genes are TRBV19 and TRBJ1-2, with D unresolved. Germline lookup yields CDR1 LNHDA and CDR2 SQIVND (reference sequence). Trimming removed 3 bases at V and 0 bases at J, with 11 bases between. This CDR3 is built from 15 residues.